This T cell receptor (beta chain) was sequenced in a study of control samples from healthy donors and cancer patients (dated by TCRdb to 2020 to 2022). Turning to this clone: Its specific antigen is unknown. Base qualities are not provided; no much larger clone lies one nucleotide away.

Library construction relied on the immunoSEQ multiplex PCR assay. The clones in this table, taken by TCRdb from immuneACCESS, are in-frame only. Not every clone is retained; where verified, under half of the shortfall comes from an unresolved V gene, and the cause of the rest is unknown. The sample table lists about 50,000 clones, about 93% of them with a count of one. The ten biggest clones cover roughly 4% of the sample. V is clipped by 4 bases and J by 2 bases, and the sequence between their germline boundaries is 8 bases long. There are 14 amino acids in the CDR3, from cysteine to phenylalanine inclusive. Only the CDR3 part of the read is kept: 42 bases, read in frame from the first base. CDR1 is given as MRHNA and CDR2 as SNTAGT, both from the germline V gene.

The chain employs TRBV6-4 and TRBJ2-2; the D region possibly corresponds to TRBD1 (6 bases align). This sequence was found in a man aged 30 to 45 in good health. Sequencing was carried out using blood. For the CDR3, the sequence is CASSAGVNTGELFF. The DNA reads TGTGCCAGCAGTGCAGGGGTAAACACCGGGGAGCTGTTTTTT.